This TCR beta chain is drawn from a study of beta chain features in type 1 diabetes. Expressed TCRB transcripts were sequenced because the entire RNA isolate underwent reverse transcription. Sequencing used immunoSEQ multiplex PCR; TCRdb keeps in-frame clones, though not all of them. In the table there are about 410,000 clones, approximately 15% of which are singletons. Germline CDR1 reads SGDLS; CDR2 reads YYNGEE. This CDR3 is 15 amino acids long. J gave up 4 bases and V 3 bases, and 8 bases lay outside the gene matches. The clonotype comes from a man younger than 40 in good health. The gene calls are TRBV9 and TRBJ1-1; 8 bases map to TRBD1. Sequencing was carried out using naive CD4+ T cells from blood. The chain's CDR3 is CASSAGQDAATEAFF. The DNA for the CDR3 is TGTGCCAGCAGCGCGGGACAGGACGCTGCCACTGAAGCTTTCTTT.